This TCR beta chain was sequenced during a study of early T cells in non-severe SARS-CoV-2 infection. As for the study in general: The chains were unpaired, and the sequenced material was bulk RNA from unsorted whole blood. Study conclusions and caveats: The matching step, a VDJdb search, favored anti-spike CD8 responses and missed private and CD4 specificities.

A single record per CDR3 protein comes from TCRdb applying MiXCR to the 5' RACE reads. Of about 60,000 distinct CDR3 sequences in the sample, less than 20% were seen once. The CDR3 contains 14 residues. V trimming: 7 bases; J trimming: 7 bases; junction bases outside the gene matches: 8. The germline V gene has CDR1 SGHRS and CDR2 YFSETQ. Comments on this clonotype: No antigen is known for it.

The source material was whole blood, sampled at baseline. This TCR was recovered from an adult who was a healthcare worker with PCR-confirmed SARS-CoV-2 infection or an uninfected control (not recorded which). The chain is built from TRBV5-1 and TRBJ1-6; TRBD1 matches 7 bases. The CDR3 sequence is CASQQGHENSPLHF. For the CDR3, the DNA is TGCGCCAGCCAACAGGGGCATGAGAATTCACCCCTCCACTTT. The variable domain in full, with the rest retrieved from reference TRBV5-1 and TRBJ1-6, is KAGVTQTPRYLIKTRGQQVTLSCSPISGHRSVSWYQQTPGQGLQFLFEYFSETQRNKGNFPGRFSGRQFSNSRSEMNVSTLELGDSALYLCASQQGHENSPLHFGNGTRLTVT.